Presented here are 3 T cell receptor beta chains from one specimen sequenced in a study of T-cell reconstitution after alpha-beta-depleted transplantation in children. It was with unique molecular identifiers that the TCRbeta library was prepared. One entry per CDR3 protein, called by TCRdb with MiXCR from the PCR reads. The table records about 210,000 distinct CDR3 sequences, over 15% of them present only once. This specimen consisted of PBMCs, mostly from graft donor cells, obtained 360 days after TCRalphabeta/CD19-depleted stem cell transplant. The origin of the receptors is a male patient aged 2 to 9 who had a stem cell transplant for acute lymphoblastic leukemia, so the T cells may come from the graft donor.

The chain has TRBV13 and TRBJ2-7, with D possibly matching TRBD1 (5 bases). The germline V gene encodes CDR1 PRHDT and CDR2 FYEKMQ (reference sequence). V shed 0 bases and J shed 0 bases, with 9 bases lying between them. The CDR3 is 15 amino acids. CDR3 amino acids: CASSLGLDSSYEQYF. The CDR3 DNA sequence: TGTGCCAGCAGCTTAGGCCTCGACAGCTCCTACGAGCAGTACTTC.

The rearrangement links TRBV5-6 to TRBJ1-2; no clear D. Germline lookup yields CDR1 SGHDT and CDR2 YYEEEE. The CDR3 loop spans 15 amino acids. The V gene lost 1 base and the J gene lost 0 bases, with 10 bases spanning the gap. In nucleotides, the CDR3 is TGTGCCAGCAGCTTGTCGCCCACTGCTAACTATGGCTACACCTTC. It codes for CASSLSPTANYGYTF. The full variable domain, in which reference TRBV5-6 and TRBJ1-2 provide the parts outside the CDR3, is DAGVTQSPTHLIKTRGQQVTLRCSPKSGHDTVSWYQQALGQGPQFIFQYYEEEERQRGNFPDRFSGHQFPNYSSELNVNALLLGDSALYLCASSLSPTANYGYTFGSGTRLTVV.

The V and J genes are TRBV5-6 and TRBJ2-3, with D perhaps TRBD2 (6 bases). V was cut by 0 bases and J by 4 bases, with 18 bases left in between. The CDR3 covers 17 residues. The germline CDR1 and CDR2 sequences are SGHDT and YYEEEE. CDR3 amino acids: CASSLGPWAGTADTQYF. The CDR3 DNA follows: TGTGCCAGCAGCTTGGGCCCTTGGGCGGGGACGGCAGATACGCAGTATTTT.